This T cell receptor beta chain was observed in a study of blood T cell repertoires in COVID-19. Germline CDR1 MNHEY, CDR2 SMNVEV (reference sequence). The CDR3 length is 11 residues. The V and J ends lost 6 bases and 5 bases respectively, with 7 bases between them. Libraries were prepared by immunoSEQ multiplex PCR; TCRdb keeps only in-frame clonotypes and omits some of them. The sample lists about 260,000 clones; 88% were seen once. The sample was peripheral blood. The chain joins TRBV27 to TRBJ1-1, with D maybe TRBD1 (5 bases). The origin of this receptor is a woman younger than 45 with COVID-19, enrolled during active disease. This CDR3 reads CASSGGTEAFF. CDR3 in DNA: TGTGCCAGCAGCGGGGGGACTGAAGCTTTCTTT.